The clone carrying this T cell receptor (beta chain) was observed a few times. CDR1 and CDR2 from the germline V gene are LGHNA and YNFKEQ. CDR3 length: 17 residues. V lost 0 bases and J lost 4, with 15 bases in between. This specimen comes from a study of T cell changes during pregnancy in multiple sclerosis. Profiled with immunoSEQ multiplex PCR; TCRdb holds only in-frame clones, not every one. The table records 60,000 to 70,000 clones, 91% of them present only once. The input for sequencing was peripheral blood, taken in the second trimester of pregnancy. The rearrangement links TRBV4-2 to TRBJ2-2; the D gene is possibly TRBD2 (6 bases). The receptor was derived from a female donor with multiple sclerosis, enrolled in a pregnancy study. DNA for the CDR3: TGTGCCAGCAGCCAAGACGGGCGGGAACAGCCCACCGGGGAGCTGTTTTTT. It translates to CASSQDGREQPTGELFF.